This T cell receptor beta chain was found in a study of CD8 T cells in Susac syndrome. Random hexamers were used to reverse transcribe the RNA input (about 0.45 to 1 ug). TCRdb re-called the immunoSEQ multiplex PCR reads with MiXCR, one entry per CDR3 protein. The data contain 100,000 to 150,000 distinct CDR3 sequences, about 94% of them singletons. This CDR3 contains 14 residues. Trimming stripped 3 bases from V and 6 bases from J, with 12 bases between. CDR1 SGDLS and CDR2 YYNGEE come from the germline V gene. V gene TRBV9 combines with J gene TRBJ1-4, with D maybe TRBD1 (5 bases). This clonotype was obtained from a human donor with Susac syndrome. The sample was CD8+ T cells from PBMCs. CDR3 nucleotides: TGTGCCAGCAGCGCGTGGGGGACGGATGAAAAACTGTTTTTT. Protein sequence: CASSAWGTDEKLFF.